A single sample gave rise to the 11 T cell receptor beta chains below, sequenced in a study of blood T cells in healthy people across ages. Together with a sample-barcoded 5' primer, a J-beta primer mix was included in a second PCR lasting 7 to 11 cycles. MiXCR was run by TCRdb on the 5' RACE reads, yielding one entry per CDR3 protein. The table records hundreds of thousands of distinct CDR3 sequences, approximately 59% of them present only once. The sample consisted of blood. The receptors stem from a man in his 60s in good health.

There are many counts of this clonotype. V gene TRBV2 combines with J gene TRBJ2-7; the match to TRBD1 covers 7 bases. From germline, CDR1 is SNHLY and CDR2 FYNNEI. J was trimmed by 7 bases and V by 5 bases; bases with no gene match: 11. There are 14 residues in the CDR3. The CDR3 spells CASSLDRARREQYF. The CDR3 DNA is TGTGCCAGCAGTCTTGACAGGGCACGGCGAGAGCAGTACTTC.

The chain uses TRBV7-2 and TRBJ2-5; D might be TRBD2 (7 bases). CDR1 is SGHTA and CDR2 is FQGNSA in the germline V gene. Trimming took off 2 bases at V and 11 bases at J, with 18 bases between the two ends. The CDR3 is made up of 14 amino acids. CDR3 nucleotide sequence: TGTGCCAGCAGCTTAACGGCGGGGGCTCCTGGGCAGTACTTC. As protein: CASSLTAGAPGQYF.

CDR3 amino acids: CASSLVVGPRSYNEQFF. The CDR3 coding sequence is TGTGCCAGCAGCTTAGTGGTGGGGCCACGCTCCTACAATGAGCAGTTCTTC. This chain links TRBV13 with TRBJ2-1, with D possibly matching TRBD1 (5 bases). There are 17 residues in the CDR3. The V end lost 1 base, the J end lost 0 bases, and 13 bases lay between the germline ends. Germline lookup yields CDR1 PRHDT and CDR2 FYEKMQ (reference sequence).

The chain links TRBV5-1 to TRBJ2-1; D not certain. V shed 10 bases and J shed 5 bases, with 10 bases lying between them. Germline V lookup: CDR1 SGHRS, CDR2 YFSETQ. There are 11 residues in the CDR3. CDR3: CAGILDNEQFF. The CDR3 nucleotides are TGCGCCGGCATCCTCGACAATGAGCAGTTCTTC. Filled out from reference TRBV5-1 and TRBJ2-1, the complete variable domain reads KAGVTQTPRYLIKTRGQQVTLSCSPISGHRSVSWYQQTPGQGLQFLFEYFSETQRNKGNFPGRFSGRQFSNSRSEMNVSTLELGDSALYLCAGILDNEQFFGPGTRLTVL.

The chain uses TRBV4-2 and TRBJ2-4; 7 positions match TRBD2. This CDR3 is 16 amino acids long. Trimming removed 1 base from V and 4 bases from J; junction bases left unmatched: 7. CDR1 LGHNA and CDR2 YNFKEQ come from the germline V gene. The CDR3, as DNA: TGTGCCAGCAGCCAAGCGAGTAGCGGGTTAAAAAACATTCAGTACTTC. It is translated as CASSQASSGLKNIQYF.

The rearrangement joins TRBV29-1 to TRBJ2-7; D possibly corresponds to TRBD1 (8 bases). Germline loops: CDR1 SQVTM, CDR2 ANQGSEA. The CDR3 is 17 amino acids. Trimming pared 4 bases from V and 3 bases from J, leaving 25 bases between. The CDR3 reads CSVAVGGRTGIFYEQYF. CDR3 nucleotide sequence: TGCAGCGTTGCGGTGGGGGGGAGGACAGGGATTTTCTACGAGCAGTACTTC.

The CDR3 region has the DNA TGTGCCAGCAGTCGAACAGGGCTTGTTGGCAATGAGCAGTTCTTC. This translates into CASSRTGLVGNEQFF. The chain joins TRBV27 to TRBJ2-1; D is perhaps TRBD1 (6 bases). CDR3 length equals 15 residues. The germline V gene has CDR1 MNHEY and CDR2 SMNVEV (reference sequence). Trimming shortened V by 5 bases and J by 6 bases, and 17 bases separated the two germline ends.

The chain uses TRBV24-1 and TRBJ1-2; TRBD1 is a possible D gene (6 bases). Germline CDR1 is KGHDR and CDR2 is SFDVKD. Trimming pared 2 bases from V and 5 bases from J, leaving 14 bases between. The CDR3 sequence is 15 residues long. In DNA form, the CDR3 reads TGTGCCACCAGTGATTCAGGGGCCTCGGGTTATGGCTACACCTTC. It is translated as CATSDSGASGYGYTF.

This clonotype has ten or more counts. The chain is built from TRBV2 and TRBJ1-2, with D tentatively TRBD1 (6 bases). The CDR3 consists of 13 residues. CDR1 is SNHLY and CDR2 is FYNNEI in the germline V gene. Trimming removed 6 bases at V and 4 bases at J, with 12 bases between. The CDR3 nucleotides read TGTGCCAGCAGACGGGACATCTCCTATGGCTACACCTTC. Protein: CASRRDISYGYTF.

The V gene is TRBV5-1, the J gene TRBJ2-7; TRBD1 is a possible D gene (6 bases). The CDR3 is 14 amino acids. Trimming removed 6 bases at V and 2 bases at J, with 15 bases between. Germline CDR1 and CDR2: SGHRS and YFSETQ. The CDR3 sequence is CASTPTGSTYEQYF. The CDR3 nucleotides are TGCGCCAGCACCCCTACAGGGTCTACCTACGAGCAGTACTTC.

The chain uses TRBV28 and TRBJ2-1; TRBD1 might be the D (6 bases). V was clipped by 6 bases and J by 8 bases, with 14 bases between them. CDR3 size: 13 residues. The germline gives CDR1 MDHEN, CDR2 SYDVKM. CDR3 sequence: CASSSQQGDEQFF. The CDR3 DNA follows: TGTGCCAGCAGCTCCCAACAGGGAGATGAGCAGTTCTTC. The variable domain in full, completed from reference TRBV28 and TRBJ2-1, reads DVKVTQSSRYLVKRTGEKVFLECVQDMDHENMFWYRQDPGLGLRLIYFSYDVKMKEKGDIPEGYSVSREKKERFSLILESASTNQTSMYLCASSSQQGDEQFFGPGTRLTVL.